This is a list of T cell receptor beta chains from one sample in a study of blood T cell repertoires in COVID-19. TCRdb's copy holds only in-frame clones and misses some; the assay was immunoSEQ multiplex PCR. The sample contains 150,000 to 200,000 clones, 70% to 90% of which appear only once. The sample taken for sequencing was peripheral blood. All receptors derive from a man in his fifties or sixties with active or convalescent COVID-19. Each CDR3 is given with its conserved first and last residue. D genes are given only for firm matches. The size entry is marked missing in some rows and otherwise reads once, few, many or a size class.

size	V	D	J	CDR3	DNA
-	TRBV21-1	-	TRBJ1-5	CASSLSPRGRLGSQPQHF	TGTGCCAGCAGCCTAAGCCCCAGGGGGCGGTTGGGATCTCAGCCCCAGCATTTT
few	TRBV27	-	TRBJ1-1	CASNPHGGNTEAFF	TGTGCCAGCAATCCCCACGGGGGGAACACTGAAGCTTTCTTT
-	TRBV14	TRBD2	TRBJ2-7	CASSGPPMLAGEYEQYF	TGTGCCAGCAGCGGACCCCCGATGCTAGCGGGAGAATACGAGCAGTACTTC
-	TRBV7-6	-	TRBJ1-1	CASSSPDSAGEAFF	TGTGCCAGCAGCTCCCCGGACTCAGCGGGTGAAGCTTTCTTT
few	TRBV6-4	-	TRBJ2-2	CASSDMYWNTGELFF	TGTGCCAGCAGTGACATGTACTGGAACACCGGGGAGCTGTTTTTT
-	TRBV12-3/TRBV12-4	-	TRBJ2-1	CASSSTTPEQFF	TGTGCCAGCAGTTCCACGACTCCAGAGCAGTTCTTC
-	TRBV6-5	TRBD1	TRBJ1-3	CASSSRQGEGGNTIYF	TGTGCCAGCAGTTCTCGACAGGGGGAGGGTGGAAACACCATATATTTT
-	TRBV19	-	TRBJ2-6	CASTQGGANVLTF	TGTGCCAGTACCCAGGGTGGGGCCAACGTCCTGACTTTC
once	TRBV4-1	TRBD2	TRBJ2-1	CASSQGEGGPYNEQFF	TGCGCCAGCAGCCAAGGCGAGGGAGGGCCCTACAATGAGCAGTTCTTC
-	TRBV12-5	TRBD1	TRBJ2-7	CASTGTGNYEQYF	TGTGCTAGTACCGGGACAGGGAATTACGAGCAGTACTTC
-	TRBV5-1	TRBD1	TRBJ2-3	CASSLTTGVSTDTQYF	TGCGCCAGCAGCCTAACCACAGGGGTGAGCACAGATACGCAGTATTTT
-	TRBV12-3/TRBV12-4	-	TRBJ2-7	CASSTPGYEQYF	TGTGCCAGCAGTACTCCGGGCTACGAGCAGTACTTC
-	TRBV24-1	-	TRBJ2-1	CATSDSTASSYNEQFF	TGTGCCACCAGTGATTCTACCGCCTCCTCCTACAATGAGCAGTTCTTC
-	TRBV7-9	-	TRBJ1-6	CASSPVTSGNSPLHF	TGTGCCAGCAGCCCCGTGACCAGCGGAAATTCACCCCTCCACTTT
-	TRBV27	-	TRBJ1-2	CASSLLRDGGLGYTF	TGTGCCAGCAGTTTATTGCGGGACGGGGGATTAGGCTACACCTTC
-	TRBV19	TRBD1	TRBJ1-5	CASSAWTGGSNQPQHF	TGTGCCAGTAGTGCCTGGACAGGGGGGAGCAATCAGCCCCAGCATTTT
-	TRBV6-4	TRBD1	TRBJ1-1	CASRGQGDSDTEAFF	TGTGCCAGCAGGGGACAGGGGGATTCGGACACTGAAGCTTTCTTT
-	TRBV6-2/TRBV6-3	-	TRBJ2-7	CASSYVAGTYEQYF	TGTGCCAGCAGTTACGTGGCGGGAACCTACGAGCAGTACTTC
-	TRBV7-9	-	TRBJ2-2	CASRSPGHNTGELFF	TGTGCCAGCAGGTCCCCCGGACACAACACCGGGGAGCTGTTTTTT
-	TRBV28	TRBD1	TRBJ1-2	CASSLRGQGSGYTF	TGTGCCAGCAGTTTAAGGGGACAGGGGTCAGGCTACACCTTC
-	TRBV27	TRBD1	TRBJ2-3	CASSISQGPLGDTQYF	TGTGCCAGCAGCATATCACAGGGGCCGCTTGGGGATACGCAGTATTTT
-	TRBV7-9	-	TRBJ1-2	CASSLGSSGGYTF	TGTGCCAGCAGCTTGGGGTCGTCGGGAGGCTACACCTTC
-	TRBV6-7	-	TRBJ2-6	CASCGAADGANVLTF	TGTGCCAGCTGCGGAGCGGCCGATGGGGCCAACGTCCTGACTTTC
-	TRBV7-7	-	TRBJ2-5	CASSRRVQETQYF	TGTGCCAGCAGCCGCCGGGTCCAAGAGACCCAGTACTTC
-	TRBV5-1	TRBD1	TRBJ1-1	CASSQGAGTEAFF	TGCGCCAGCTCGCAGGGGGCAGGCACTGAAGCTTTCTTT
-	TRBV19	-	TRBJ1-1	CASSARDYTEAFF	TGTGCCAGTAGTGCCAGGGATTACACTGAAGCTTTCTTT
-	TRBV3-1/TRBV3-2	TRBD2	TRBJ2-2	CASSQDQWGGTGELFF	TGTGCCAGCAGCCAAGATCAATGGGGAGGGACCGGGGAGCTGTTTTTT
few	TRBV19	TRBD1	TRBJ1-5	CASSPGTANQPQHF	TGTGCCAGTAGCCCAGGGACAGCCAATCAGCCCCAGCATTTT
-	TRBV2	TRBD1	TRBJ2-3	CASGTGVVDTQYF	TGTGCCAGCGGGACAGGGGTCGTAGATACGCAGTATTTT
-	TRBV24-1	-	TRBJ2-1	CATSDFGYEQFF	TGTGCCACCAGTGATTTCGGGTATGAGCAGTTCTTC
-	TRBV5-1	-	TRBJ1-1	CATQQGTTGEAFF	TGCGCCACCCAGCAAGGGACTACAGGTGAAGCTTTCTTT
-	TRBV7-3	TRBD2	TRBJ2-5	CASSLIPASGQGTQYF	TGTGCCAGCAGCTTAATTCCGGCTAGCGGGCAGGGGACCCAGTACTTC
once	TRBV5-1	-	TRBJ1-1	CASSLGAGVGTEAFF	TGCGCCAGCAGCTTGGGTGCAGGGGTGGGCACTGAAGCTTTCTTT
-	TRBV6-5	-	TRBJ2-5	CASSYGRGSAGETQYF	TGTGCCAGCAGTTACGGCCGCGGATCCGCCGGAGAGACCCAGTACTTC
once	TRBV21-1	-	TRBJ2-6	CASSKASTRGASGANVLTF	TGTGCCAGCAGCAAAGCTAGTACTCGTGGGGCTTCTGGGGCCAACGTCCTGACTTTC
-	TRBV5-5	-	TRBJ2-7	CASSLKHLYEQYF	TGTGCCAGCAGCTTGAAACACCTCTACGAGCAGTACTTC
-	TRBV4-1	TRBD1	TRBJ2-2	CASSQVQGVPGELFF	TGCGCCAGCAGCCAAGTACAGGGGGTCCCCGGGGAGCTGTTTTTT
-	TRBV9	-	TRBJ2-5	CASSVGRQKETQYF	TGTGCCAGCAGCGTAGGGCGACAGAAAGAGACCCAGTACTTC
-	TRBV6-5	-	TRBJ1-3	CASSSYFSGNTIYF	TGTGCCAGCAGTTCCTACTTCTCTGGAAACACCATATATTTT
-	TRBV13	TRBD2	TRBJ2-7	CASSGRGREDPSYEQYF	TGTGCCAGCAGCGGGAGAGGGCGGGAGGATCCCTCCTACGAGCAGTACTTC
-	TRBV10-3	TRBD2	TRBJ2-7	CAISDVAGSSYEQYF	TGTGCCATCAGTGATGTAGCGGGAAGCTCCTACGAGCAGTACTTC
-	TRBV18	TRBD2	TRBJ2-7	CASSPKGLAASYEQYF	TGTGCCAGCTCACCCAAGGGTCTAGCGGCCTCCTACGAGCAGTACTTC